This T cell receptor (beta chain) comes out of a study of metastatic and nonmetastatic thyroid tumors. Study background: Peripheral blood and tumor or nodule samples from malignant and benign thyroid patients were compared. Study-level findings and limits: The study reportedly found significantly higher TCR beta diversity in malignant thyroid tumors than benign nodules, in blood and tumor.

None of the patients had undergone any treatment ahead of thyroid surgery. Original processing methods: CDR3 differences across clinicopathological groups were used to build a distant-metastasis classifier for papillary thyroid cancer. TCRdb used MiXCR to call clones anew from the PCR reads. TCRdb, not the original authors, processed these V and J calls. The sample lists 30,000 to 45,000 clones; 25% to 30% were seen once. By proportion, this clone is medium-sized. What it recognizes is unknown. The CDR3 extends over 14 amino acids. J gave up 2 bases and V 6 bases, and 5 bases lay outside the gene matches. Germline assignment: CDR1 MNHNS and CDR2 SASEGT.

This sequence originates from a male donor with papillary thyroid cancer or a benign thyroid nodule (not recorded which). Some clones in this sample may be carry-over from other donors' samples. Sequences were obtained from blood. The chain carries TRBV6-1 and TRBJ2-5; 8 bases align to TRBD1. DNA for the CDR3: TGTGCCAGCAGGCTAGGACAGGGTCAAGAGACCCAGTACTTC. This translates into CASRLGQGQETQYF.